This T cell receptor (beta chain) originates from a study of T cells in Graves' hyperthyroidism and ophthalmopathy. Broader study findings: Most thyroid clonotypes with frequency above 0.001 were detected in blood.

Worth noting for this clonotype: Antigen unknown.

Amplification of TCR beta CDR3 regions used RNA as the template. Initially, a first-round RT-PCR of the TCR CDR3 employed the HTBI primer set. TCRdb called the multiplex PCR reads again in MiXCR, with one record for every CDR3 protein. The data show about 380,000 distinct CDR3 sequences, with 13% seen just once and about 20% held by the top ten. The CDR3 totals 16 residues. Germline assignment: CDR1 MNHNS and CDR2 SASEGT. Trimming stripped 1 base from V and 0 bases from J, with 10 bases between. Sequences were obtained from blood. This TCR was recovered from a man aged 25-45 years with Graves' hyperthyroidism that later progressed to Graves' ophthalmopathy. The chain uses TRBV6-1 and TRBJ1-3; D is perhaps TRBD1 (5 bases). The CDR3 DNA reads TGTGCCAGCAGTGAAGGGGGCCTCCGCTCTGGAAACACCATATATTTT. Protein product: CASSEGGLRSGNTIYF.